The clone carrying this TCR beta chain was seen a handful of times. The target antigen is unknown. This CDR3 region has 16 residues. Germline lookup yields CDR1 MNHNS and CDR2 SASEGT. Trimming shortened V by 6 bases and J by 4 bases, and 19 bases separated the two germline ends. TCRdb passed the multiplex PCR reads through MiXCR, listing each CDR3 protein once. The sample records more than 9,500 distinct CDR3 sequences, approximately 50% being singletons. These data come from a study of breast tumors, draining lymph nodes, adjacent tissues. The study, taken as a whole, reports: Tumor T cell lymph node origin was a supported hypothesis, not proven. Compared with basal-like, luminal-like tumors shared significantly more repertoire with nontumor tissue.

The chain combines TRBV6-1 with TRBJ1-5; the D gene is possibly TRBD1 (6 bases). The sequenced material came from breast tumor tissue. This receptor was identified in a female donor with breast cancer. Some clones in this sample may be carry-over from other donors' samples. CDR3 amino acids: CASSTSGGPGNQPQHF. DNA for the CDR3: TGTGCCAGCAGCACCAGCGGGGGGCCGGGGAATCAGCCCCAGCATTTT.